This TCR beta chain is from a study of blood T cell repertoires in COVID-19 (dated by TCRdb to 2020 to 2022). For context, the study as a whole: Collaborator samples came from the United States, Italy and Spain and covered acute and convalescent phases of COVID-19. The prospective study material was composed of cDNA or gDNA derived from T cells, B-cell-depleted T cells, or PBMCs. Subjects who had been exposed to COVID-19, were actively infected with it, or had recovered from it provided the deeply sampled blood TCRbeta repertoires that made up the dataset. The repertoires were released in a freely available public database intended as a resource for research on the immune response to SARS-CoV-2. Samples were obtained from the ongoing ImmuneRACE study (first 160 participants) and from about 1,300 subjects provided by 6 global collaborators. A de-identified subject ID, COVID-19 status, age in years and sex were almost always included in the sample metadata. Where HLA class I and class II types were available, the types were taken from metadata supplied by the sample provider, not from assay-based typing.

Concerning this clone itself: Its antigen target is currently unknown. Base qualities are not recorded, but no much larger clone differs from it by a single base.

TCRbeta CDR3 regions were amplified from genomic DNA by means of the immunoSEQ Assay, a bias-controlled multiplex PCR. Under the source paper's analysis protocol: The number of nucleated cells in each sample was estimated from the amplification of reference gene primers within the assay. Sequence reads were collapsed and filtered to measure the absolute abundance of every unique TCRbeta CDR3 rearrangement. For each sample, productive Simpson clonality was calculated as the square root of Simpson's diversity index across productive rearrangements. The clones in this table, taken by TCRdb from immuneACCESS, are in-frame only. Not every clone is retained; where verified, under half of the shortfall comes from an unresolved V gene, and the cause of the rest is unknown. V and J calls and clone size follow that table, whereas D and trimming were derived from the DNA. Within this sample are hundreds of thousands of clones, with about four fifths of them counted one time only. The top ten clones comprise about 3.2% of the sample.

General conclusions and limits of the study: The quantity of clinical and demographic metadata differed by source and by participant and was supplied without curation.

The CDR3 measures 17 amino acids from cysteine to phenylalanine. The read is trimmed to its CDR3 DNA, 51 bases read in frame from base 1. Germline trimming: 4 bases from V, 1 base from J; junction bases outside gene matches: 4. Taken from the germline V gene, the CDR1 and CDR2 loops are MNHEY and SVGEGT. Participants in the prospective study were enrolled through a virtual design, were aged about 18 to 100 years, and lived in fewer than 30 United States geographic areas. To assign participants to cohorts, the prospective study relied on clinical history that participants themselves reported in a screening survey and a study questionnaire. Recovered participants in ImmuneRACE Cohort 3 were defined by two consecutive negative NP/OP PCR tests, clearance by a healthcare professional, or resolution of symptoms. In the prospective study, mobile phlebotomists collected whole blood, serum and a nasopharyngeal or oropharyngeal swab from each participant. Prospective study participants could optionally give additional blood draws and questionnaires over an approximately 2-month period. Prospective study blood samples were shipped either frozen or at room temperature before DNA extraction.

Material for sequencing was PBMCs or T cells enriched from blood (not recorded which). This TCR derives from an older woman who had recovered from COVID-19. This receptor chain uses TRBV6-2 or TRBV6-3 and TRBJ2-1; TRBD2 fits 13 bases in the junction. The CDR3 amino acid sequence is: CASSSRTSGRSYNEQFF. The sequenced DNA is TGTGCCAGCAGTTCCCGGACTAGCGGGAGATCCTACAATGAGCAGTTCTTC.